The rows below give T cell receptor beta chains drawn from one sample of a study of cytomegalovirus exposure and HLA in healthy donors. The table came from immunoSEQ multiplex PCR; TCRdb's copy has only in-frame clones and leaves some out. The sample holds 130,000 to 150,000 clones, 80% seen once. What was sequenced was PBMCs. The receptors stem from a male donor in good health and CMV-seronegative. CDR3s include the opening cysteine and the closing phenylalanine or tryptophan. Each record gives: J gene, clone size, D gene, V gene, CDR3 DNA, CDR3 protein. D genes are given only for firm matches. Expanded clones are given a class, and other clones once, few, many or no size at all.

>TRBJ1-2|NA|TRBD1|TRBV5-1
TGCGCCAGCAGCTTGGTAGGGGGCGGCTACACCTTC
CASSLVGGGYTF
>TRBJ2-1|NA|NA|TRBV7-2
TGTGCCAGCAGCTACGACAGGTGGGACGATGAGCAGTTCTTC
CASSYDRWDDEQFF
>TRBJ2-3|few|TRBD2|TRBV5-1
TGCGCCAGCAGCTTTAGCGGGGGGCGGACAGATACGCAGTATTTT
CASSFSGGRTDTQYF
>TRBJ1-5|NA|NA|TRBV27
TGTGCCAGCAGTTTGGCACAGAATAGCAATCAGCCCCAGCATTTT
CASSLAQNSNQPQHF
>TRBJ2-1|NA|TRBD2|TRBV11-3
TGTGCCAGCAGCCCTAGCGGGCTAAGCTCCTACAATGAGCAGTTCTTC
CASSPSGLSSYNEQFF
>TRBJ2-5|few|NA|TRBV6-4
TGTGCCAGCAGTGAACAGCCCCAAGAGACCCAGTACTTC
CASSEQPQETQYF
>TRBJ2-1|once|NA|TRBV5-1
TGCGCCAGCAGCCCGCCCAGGGACAATGAGCAGTTCTTC
CASSPPRDNEQFF
>TRBJ1-2|few|NA|TRBV7-2
TGTGCCAGCAGCTCAGATAACTATGGCTACACCTTC
CASSSDNYGYTF
>TRBJ1-4|NA|TRBD1|TRBV10-1
TGCGCCAGCAGTGAGAGTGGGACAGACGAAAAACTGTTTTTT
CASSESGTDEKLFF
>TRBJ2-4|NA|TRBD2|TRBV5-6
TGTGCCAGCAGCTTGGGAGCGGGGGGGCTAGCCAAAAACATTCAGTACTTC
CASSLGAGGLAKNIQYF
>TRBJ2-7|NA|TRBD1|TRBV10-3
TGTGCCATCAGGGACAACAGGGGGGAGCAGTACTTC
CAIRDNRGEQYF
>TRBJ2-7|NA|TRBD2|TRBV10-2
TGCGCCAGCAGTGAGTTCGGGCTAGCGGGGGGGAGGTACGAGCAGTACTTC
CASSEFGLAGGRYEQYF
>TRBJ1-2|few|NA|TRBV6-5
TGTGCCAGCAGGAGGGGAACAGGGTCAGACTATGGCTACACCTTC
CASRRGTGSDYGYTF
>TRBJ1-5|NA|NA|TRBV19
TGTGCCAGTAGTATGGCCCAGGCGGGGCGCAATCAGCCCCAGCATTTT
CASSMAQAGRNQPQHF
>TRBJ2-3|NA|TRBD2|TRBV7-2
TGTGCCAGCAGCCATGACGCTAGCGGGGATACGCAGTATTTT
CASSHDASGDTQYF
>TRBJ2-7|NA|NA|TRBV5-1
TGCGCCAGCAGCTTGGGGACAGACTACGAGCAGTACTTC
CASSLGTDYEQYF
>TRBJ2-7|few|NA|TRBV28
TGTGCCAGCAGTTTGGCAGGCCGCTACGAGCAGTACTTC
CASSLAGRYEQYF
>TRBJ1-2|NA|NA|TRBV6-5
TGTGCCAGCAGTTATTCAAGGGGTAACTATGGCTACACCTTC
CASSYSRGNYGYTF
>TRBJ2-3|NA|TRBD2|TRBV4-1
TGCGCCAGCAGCCAGGATAGCGGGTGGGCAGATACGCAGTATTTT
CASSQDSGWADTQYF
>TRBJ2-3|NA|TRBD1|TRBV6-4
TGTGCCAGCAGTTCCGGACAGGGTAGGAGCACAGATACGCAGTATTTT
CASSSGQGRSTDTQYF
>TRBJ1-6|NA|NA|TRBV7-8
TGTGCCAGCAGCTTATCCCTGAATTCACCCCTCCACTTT
CASSLSLNSPLHF
>TRBJ2-5|NA|NA|TRBV19
TGTGCCACCTCCCCGACAGATCAAGAGACCCAGTACTTC
CATSPTDQETQYF
>TRBJ2-7|NA|NA|TRBV7-9
TGTGCCAGCAGCCCGAACTTGGGTCCTTACTACTACGAGCAGTACTTC
CASSPNLGPYYYEQYF
>TRBJ1-6|NA|TRBD1|TRBV19
TGTGCCACTTGGGACAGGGGAAGGGGATATAATTCACCCCTCCACTTT
CATWDRGRGYNSPLHF
>TRBJ2-7|few|NA|TRBV29-1
TGCAGCTGTGGAGGAAGCGCCTACGAGCAGTACTTC
CSCGGSAYEQYF
>TRBJ2-3|NA|NA|TRBV7-9
TGTGCCAGCAGCCCCCTCGTGTTAAGCACAGATACGCAGTATTTT
CASSPLVLSTDTQYF
>TRBJ2-2|NA|TRBD1|TRBV20-1
TGCAGTGCCCCCGGACAGGGCGAGCTGTTTTTT
CSAPGQGELFF
>TRBJ1-1|few|TRBD1|TRBV9
TGTGCCAGCAGCGTAGACCCGGACAGGGCAAGCACTGAAGCTTTCTTT
CASSVDPDRASTEAFF
>TRBJ1-5|once|TRBD1|TRBV7-9
TGTGCCAGCAGTTACTACGGGACAGATAATAGCAATCAGCCCCAGCATTTT
CASSYYGTDNSNQPQHF
>TRBJ2-7|NA|TRBD1|TRBV19
TGTGCCAGTAGTATGAAGGGGGCCTCCTACGAGCAGTACTTC
CASSMKGASYEQYF
>TRBJ2-7|NA|TRBD1|TRBV29-1
TGCAGCGTAGGGACAGGGTCTCGAGAGCAGTACTTC
CSVGTGSREQYF
>TRBJ1-3|NA|NA|TRBV6-5
TGTGCCAGCAGAGACTTTTCTGGAAACACCATATATTTT
CASRDFSGNTIYF
>TRBJ1-4|NA|NA|TRBV2
TGTGCCAGCAGTGAGATAAGACACTCTACTAATGAAAAACTGTTTTTT
CASSEIRHSTNEKLFF
>TRBJ1-4|NA|NA|TRBV4-3
TGCGCCAGCAGCCAAGAGGGACAACTTAATGAAAAACTGTTTTTT
CASSQEGQLNEKLFF
>TRBJ2-7|once|TRBD1|TRBV6-1
TGTGCCAGCAGTAAGGACAGGGGGTGTACCTACGAGCAGTACTTC
CASSKDRGCTYEQYF
>TRBJ1-2|once|TRBD1|TRBV18
TGTGCCAGCTCACCACCGGAGGACAGGGTGTATGGCTACACCTTC
CASSPPEDRVYGYTF
>TRBJ2-5|NA|NA|TRBV7-2
TGTGCCAGCAGCCCCCGCGCAGGGGCCGAGACCCAGTACTTC
CASSPRAGAETQYF
>TRBJ2-7|NA|NA|TRBV2
TGTGCCAGCAGTCCCGACTGGAAAAGAATTTACGAGCAGTACTTC
CASSPDWKRIYEQYF
>TRBJ1-4|NA|NA|TRBV7-8
TGTGCCAGCAGCTTAGTTGACGGCAGGGATGAAAAACTGTTTTTT
CASSLVDGRDEKLFF
>TRBJ2-7|NA|NA|TRBV10-1
TGCGCCAGCAGTAGGGGTCGTCTCGGCGAGCAGTACTTC
CASSRGRLGEQYF
>TRBJ1-2|NA|NA|TRBV29-1
TGCAGCGTTGACCAGGTCGCTAACTATGGCTACACCTTC
CSVDQVANYGYTF
>TRBJ2-1|NA|TRBD2|TRBV11-2
TGTGCCAGCAGCCCCGTACGGGGGGGGTCCTACAATGAGCAGTTCTTC
CASSPVRGGSYNEQFF
>TRBJ1-4|NA|NA|TRBV7-9
TGTGCCAGCAGCTTAGGGGAGGGAAAAGAAAAACTGTTTTTT
CASSLGEGKEKLFF
>TRBJ1-6|once|NA|TRBV5-6
TGTGCCAGCAGCCTCCTCCAGGGTATAGGTAATTCACCCCTCCACTTT
CASSLLQGIGNSPLHF
>TRBJ1-2|NA|NA|TRBV9
TGTGCCAGCAGCCCTCAAGGTGGAGGACTTGCGTATGGCTACACCTTC
CASSPQGGGLAYGYTF
>TRBJ2-2|NA|NA|TRBV19
TGTGCCAGTAGTATCTGGACTGGAAACACCGGGGAGCTGTTTTTT
CASSIWTGNTGELFF
>TRBJ2-3|NA|NA|TRBV5-4
TGTGCCAGCAGCTTGGCGCAGGGGACAGATACGCAGTATTTT
CASSLAQGTDTQYF
>TRBJ1-6|NA|NA|TRBV1
TGCACCAGCAGCCAAGCAGGGTCACCCCTCCACTTT
CTSSQAGSPLHF
>TRBJ2-7|NA|NA|TRBV19
TGTGCCAGTAGTCCCAAGACTCTCTACGAGCAGTACTTC
CASSPKTLYEQYF
>TRBJ2-7|few|NA|TRBV10-3
TGTGCCATCAGTGGGGCTACAGCCTTCTCCTACGAGCAGTACTTC
CAISGATAFSYEQYF
>TRBJ2-7|NA|NA|TRBV20-1
TGCAGTGCCCTATTATGGTACGAGCAGTACTTC
CSALLWYEQYF
>TRBJ1-2|NA|TRBD1|TRBV29-1
TGCAGCGTCGCTGCGATACAGGGGGGCTATGGCTACACCTTC
CSVAAIQGGYGYTF
>TRBJ1-6|NA|NA|TRBV19
TGTGCCAGTAGTATAGGCGTAAACTCACCCCTCCACTTT
CASSIGVNSPLHF
>TRBJ2-7|NA|TRBD1|TRBV5-6
TGTGCCAGCAGCCCCGGCCCGGGACAGCCCTCCAGGAGCTCCTACGAGCAGTACTTC
CASSPGPGQPSRSSYEQYF
>TRBJ2-1|once|NA|TRBV6-5
TGTGCCAGCAGTTACGTCAGGGGCGATGAGCAGTTCTTC
CASSYVRGDEQFF